This entry concerns a single TCR beta chain. These data originate in a study of blood T cell repertoires in COVID-19. Study context: Donors in the United States, Italy and Spain gave samples during acute or convalescent COVID-19. PBMCs, B-cell-depleted T cells, or T cells were the source of the cDNA or gDNA that made up the material.

V dropped 0 bases and J dropped 4 bases, with 10 bases sitting between them. This CDR3 is 15 amino acids long. Germline V gives CDR1 SGHVS, CDR2 FNYEAQ. Under the authors' procedure: Quantification of nucleated cells was approximated via reference gene primer amplification. Assay used: immunoSEQ multiplex PCR; TCRdb lists only in-frame clones, some missing. V, J and clone size reflect that table, while D and trimming were determined from the DNA. The sample carries about 200,000 clones, approximately 81% recorded once. Sequences were obtained from peripheral blood. The chain couples TRBV7-6 to TRBJ1-5; TRBD1 might be the D (5 bases). This clonotype was sampled from a woman of 80 years or more with acute or convalescent COVID-19. This chain's CDR3 is CASSLAAGRNQPQHF. In DNA form, the CDR3 reads TGTGCCAGCAGCTTAGCGGCAGGGAGGAATCAGCCCCAGCATTTT.